The sequence of this TCR beta chain was determined in a study of blood T cells in healthy people across ages. From germline, CDR1 is SGHAT and CDR2 FQNNGV. The V and J ends lost 6 bases and 6 bases respectively, with 19 bases between them. CDR3 length: 15 residues. At least ten counts were recorded for this clonotype. The use of a sample-barcoded 5' primer and a J-beta primer mix characterized a second PCR of about 7 to 12 cycles. TCRdb reprocessed the 5' RACE reads with MiXCR, giving one entry per CDR3 protein. Of around 870,000 distinct CDR3 sequences in the sample, under 30% were seen once. Sequences were obtained from blood. The sequence came from an elderly woman in good health. The J gene is TRBJ2-3, the V gene TRBV11-2; D uncertain. CDR3 sequence: CASRLSRRHQDTQYF. In DNA, the CDR3 is TGTGCCAGCAGGCTTTCTAGACGACATCAGGATACGCAGTATTTT.